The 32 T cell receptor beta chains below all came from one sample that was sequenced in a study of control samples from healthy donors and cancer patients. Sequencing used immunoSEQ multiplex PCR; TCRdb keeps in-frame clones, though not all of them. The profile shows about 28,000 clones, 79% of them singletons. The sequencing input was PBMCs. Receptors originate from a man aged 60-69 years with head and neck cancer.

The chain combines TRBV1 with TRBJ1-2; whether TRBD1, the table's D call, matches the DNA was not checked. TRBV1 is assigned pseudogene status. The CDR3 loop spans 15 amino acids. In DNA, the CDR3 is TGCACCAGCAGCCAATCGGAGACAGGGGTGAATGGCTACACCTTC. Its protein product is CTSSQSETGVNGYTF.

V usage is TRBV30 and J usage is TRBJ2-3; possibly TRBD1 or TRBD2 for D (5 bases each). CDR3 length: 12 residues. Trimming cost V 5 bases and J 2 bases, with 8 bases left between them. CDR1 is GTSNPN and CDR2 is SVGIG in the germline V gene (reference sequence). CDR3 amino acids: CAWGTVTDTQYF. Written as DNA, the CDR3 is TGTGCCTGGGGGACCGTCACAGATACGCAGTATTTT.

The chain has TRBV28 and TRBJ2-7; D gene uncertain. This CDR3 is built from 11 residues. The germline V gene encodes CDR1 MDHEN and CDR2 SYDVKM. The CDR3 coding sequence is TGTGGGGTCGGCGAGCCCTACGAGCAGTACTTC. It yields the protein CGVGEPYEQYF. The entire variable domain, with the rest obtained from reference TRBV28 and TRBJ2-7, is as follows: DVKVTQSSRYLVKRTGEKVFLECVQDMDHENMFWYRQDPGLGLRLIYFSYDVKMKEKGDIPEGYSVSREKKERFSLILESASTNQTSMYLCGVGEPYEQYFGPGTRLTVT.

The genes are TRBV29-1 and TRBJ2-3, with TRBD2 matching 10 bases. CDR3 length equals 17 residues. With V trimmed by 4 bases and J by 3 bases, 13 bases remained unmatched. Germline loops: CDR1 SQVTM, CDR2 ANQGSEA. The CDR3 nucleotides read TGCAGCGTTGGTCTATGGCTAGCGGGGGTCGGGACAGATACGCAGTATTTT. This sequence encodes CSVGLWLAGVGTDTQYF.

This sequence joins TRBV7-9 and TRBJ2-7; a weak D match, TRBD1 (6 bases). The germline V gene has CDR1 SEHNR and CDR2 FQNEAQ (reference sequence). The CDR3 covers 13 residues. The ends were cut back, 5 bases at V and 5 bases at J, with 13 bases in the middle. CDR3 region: CASSLRQDNEQYF. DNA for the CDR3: TGTGCCAGCAGCCTCCGACAGGACAACGAGCAGTACTTC.

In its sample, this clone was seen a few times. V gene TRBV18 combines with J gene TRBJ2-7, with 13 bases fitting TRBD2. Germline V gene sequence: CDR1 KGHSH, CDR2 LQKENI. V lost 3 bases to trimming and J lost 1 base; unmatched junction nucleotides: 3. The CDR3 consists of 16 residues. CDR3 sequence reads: CASSPGTSGTSYEQYF. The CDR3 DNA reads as TGTGCCAGCTCACCTGGGACTAGCGGGACTTCCTACGAGCAGTACTTC.

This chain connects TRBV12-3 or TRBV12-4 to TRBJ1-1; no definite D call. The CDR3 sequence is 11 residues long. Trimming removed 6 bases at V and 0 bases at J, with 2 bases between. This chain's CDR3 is CASRLNTEAFF. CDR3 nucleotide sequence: TGTGCCAGCAGACTGAACACTGAAGCTTTCTTT.

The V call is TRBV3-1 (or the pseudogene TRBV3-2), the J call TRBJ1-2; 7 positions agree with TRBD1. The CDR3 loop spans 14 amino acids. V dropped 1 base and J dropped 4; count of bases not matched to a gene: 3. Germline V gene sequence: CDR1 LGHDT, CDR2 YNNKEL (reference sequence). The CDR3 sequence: CASSQARTGYGYTF. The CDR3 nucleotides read TGTGCCAGCAGCCAAGCTCGGACAGGCTATGGCTACACCTTC.

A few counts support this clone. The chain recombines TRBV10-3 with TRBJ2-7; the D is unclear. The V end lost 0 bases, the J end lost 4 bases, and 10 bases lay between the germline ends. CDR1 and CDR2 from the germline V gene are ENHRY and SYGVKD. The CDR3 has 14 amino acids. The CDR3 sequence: CAISESGRQYEQYF. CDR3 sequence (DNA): TGTGCCATCAGTGAGTCGGGCCGGCAGTACGAGCAGTACTTC.

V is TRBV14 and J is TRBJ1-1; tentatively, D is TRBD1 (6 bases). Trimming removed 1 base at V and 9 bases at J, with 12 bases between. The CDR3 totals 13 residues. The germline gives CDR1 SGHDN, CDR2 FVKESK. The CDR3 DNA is TGTGCCAGCAGCCAAGGTGGCCAGGGGAAAGCTTTCTTT. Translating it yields CASSQGGQGKAFF.

CDR3 coding DNA: TGTGCCACCAGTGGGGGGGCTTTGGACCAAGAGACCCAGTACTTC. Translating gives CATSGGALDQETQYF. The gene calls are TRBV24-1 and TRBJ2-5; D tentatively reads TRBD1 or TRBD2 (6 bases each). Between the trimmed V and J ends, which lost 5 bases and 0 bases, there was a span of 12 bases. Germline assignment: CDR1 KGHDR and CDR2 SFDVKD. This CDR3 is built from 15 residues.

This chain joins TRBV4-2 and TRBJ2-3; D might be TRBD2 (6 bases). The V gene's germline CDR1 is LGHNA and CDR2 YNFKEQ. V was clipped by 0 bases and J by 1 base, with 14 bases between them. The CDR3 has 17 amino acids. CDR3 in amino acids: CASSQDGRPSGTDTQYF. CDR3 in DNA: TGTGCCAGCAGCCAAGATGGGAGGCCCTCTGGCACAGATACGCAGTATTTT.

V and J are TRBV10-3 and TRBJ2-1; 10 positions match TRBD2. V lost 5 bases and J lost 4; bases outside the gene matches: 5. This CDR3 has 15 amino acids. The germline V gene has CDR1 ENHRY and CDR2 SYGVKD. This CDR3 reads CAISSQREGYNEQFF. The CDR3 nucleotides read TGTGCCATCAGTTCCCAGCGGGAGGGGTACAATGAGCAGTTCTTC.

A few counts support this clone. CDR3 sequence reads: CASSFNGVEKLFF. In DNA, the CDR3 is TGTGCCAGCAGCTTTAACGGAGTAGAAAAACTGTTTTTT. The chain recombines TRBV7-2 with TRBJ1-4; D gene uncertain. V lost 3 bases and J lost 8, with 10 bases in between. CDR1 is SGHTA, CDR2 FQGNSA, per germline. The CDR3 sequence is 13 residues long.

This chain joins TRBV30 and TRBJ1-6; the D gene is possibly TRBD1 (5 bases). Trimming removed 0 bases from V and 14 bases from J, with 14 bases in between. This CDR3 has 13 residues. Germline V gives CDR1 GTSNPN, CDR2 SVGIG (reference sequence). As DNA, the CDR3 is TGTGCCTGGAGTGTACACGAGGGGTCAACCCTCCACTTT. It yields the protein CAWSVHEGSTLHF.

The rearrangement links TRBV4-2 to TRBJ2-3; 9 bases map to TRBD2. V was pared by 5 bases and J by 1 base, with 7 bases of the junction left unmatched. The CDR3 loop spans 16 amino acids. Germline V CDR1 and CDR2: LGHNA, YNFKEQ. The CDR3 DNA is TGTGCCAGCAGCACAGGCGTAGCGGGAGGCACAGATACGCAGTATTTT. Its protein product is CASSTGVAGGTDTQYF.

The CDR3, as DNA: TGTGCCAGCAGCCAGGGGACAGGCAAGCAGTTCTTC. Its protein product is CASSQGTGKQFF. The V gene is TRBV3-1 (or the pseudogene TRBV3-2), the J gene TRBJ2-1; TRBD1 matches at 8 bases. This CDR3 region has 12 residues. Germline V gene lookup returns CDR1 LGHDT and CDR2 YNNKEL (reference sequence). The trim removed 3 bases at V and 11 bases at J, leaving 3 bases unmatched.

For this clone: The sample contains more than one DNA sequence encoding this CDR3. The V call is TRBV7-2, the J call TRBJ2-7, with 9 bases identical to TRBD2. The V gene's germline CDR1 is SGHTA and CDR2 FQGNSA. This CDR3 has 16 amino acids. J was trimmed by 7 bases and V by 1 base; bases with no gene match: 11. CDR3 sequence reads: CASSLEGGGRAREQYF. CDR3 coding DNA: TGTGCCAGCAGCTTAGAGGGTGGCGGGAGGGCCAGGGAGCAGTACTTC.

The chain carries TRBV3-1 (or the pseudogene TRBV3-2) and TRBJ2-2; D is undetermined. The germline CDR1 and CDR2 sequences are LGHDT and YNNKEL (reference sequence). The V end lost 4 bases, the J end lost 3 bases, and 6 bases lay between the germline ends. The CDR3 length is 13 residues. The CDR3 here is CASSPSYTGELFF. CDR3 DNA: TGTGCCAGCAGCCCCTCCTACACCGGGGAGCTGTTTTTT.

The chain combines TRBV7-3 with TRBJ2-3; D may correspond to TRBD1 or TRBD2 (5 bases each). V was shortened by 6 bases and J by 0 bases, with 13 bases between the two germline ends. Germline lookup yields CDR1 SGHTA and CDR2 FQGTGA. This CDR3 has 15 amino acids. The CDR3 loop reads CASSRRTLSTDTQYF. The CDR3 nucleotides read TGTGCCAGCAGTCGGAGGACACTAAGCACAGATACGCAGTATTTT.

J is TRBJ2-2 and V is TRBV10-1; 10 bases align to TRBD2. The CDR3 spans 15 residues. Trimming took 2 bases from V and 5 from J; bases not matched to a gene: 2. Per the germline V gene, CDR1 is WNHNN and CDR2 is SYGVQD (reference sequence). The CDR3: CASSEGLAETGELFF. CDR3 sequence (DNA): TGCGCCAGCAGTGAGGGACTAGCGGAAACCGGGGAGCTGTTTTTT.

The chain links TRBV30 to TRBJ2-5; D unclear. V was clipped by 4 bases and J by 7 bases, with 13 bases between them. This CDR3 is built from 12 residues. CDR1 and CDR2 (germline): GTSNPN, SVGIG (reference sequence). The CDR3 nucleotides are TGTGCCTGGACCAGACGGCGCGGGACCCAGTACTTC. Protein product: CAWTRRRGTQYF.

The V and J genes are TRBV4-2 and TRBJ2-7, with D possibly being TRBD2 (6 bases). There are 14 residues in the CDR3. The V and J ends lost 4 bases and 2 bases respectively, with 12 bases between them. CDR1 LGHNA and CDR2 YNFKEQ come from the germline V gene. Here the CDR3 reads CASSPQGLTYEQYF. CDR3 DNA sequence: TGTGCCAGCAGCCCCCAGGGACTTACCTACGAGCAGTACTTC.

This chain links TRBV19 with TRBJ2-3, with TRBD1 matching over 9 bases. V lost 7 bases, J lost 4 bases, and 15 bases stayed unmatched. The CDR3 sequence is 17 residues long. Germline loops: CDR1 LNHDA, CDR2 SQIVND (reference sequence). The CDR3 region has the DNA TGTGCCAGTAATTCATTATGGACAGGGGCGTCCCCAGATACGCAGTATTTT. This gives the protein CASNSLWTGASPDTQYF.

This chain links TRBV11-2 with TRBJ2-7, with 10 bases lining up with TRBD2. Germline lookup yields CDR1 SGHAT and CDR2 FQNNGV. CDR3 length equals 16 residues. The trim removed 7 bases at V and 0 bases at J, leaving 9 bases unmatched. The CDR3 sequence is CASIKGSGRASYEQYF. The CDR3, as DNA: TGTGCCAGCATCAAAGGAAGCGGGAGGGCCTCCTACGAGCAGTACTTC.

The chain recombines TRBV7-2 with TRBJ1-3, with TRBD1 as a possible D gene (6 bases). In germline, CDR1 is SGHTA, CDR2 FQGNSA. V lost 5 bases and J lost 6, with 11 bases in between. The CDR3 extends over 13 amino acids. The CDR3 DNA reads TGTGCCAGCAGCCGGAAGGGGGAAAACACCATATATTTT. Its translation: CASSRKGENTIYF.

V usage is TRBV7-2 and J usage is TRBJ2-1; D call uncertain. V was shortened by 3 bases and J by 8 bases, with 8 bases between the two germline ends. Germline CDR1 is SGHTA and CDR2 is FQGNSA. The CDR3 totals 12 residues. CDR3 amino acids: CASSFRSYEQFF. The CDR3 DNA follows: TGTGCCAGCAGCTTCCGCTCATATGAGCAGTTCTTC.

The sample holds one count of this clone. This CDR3 is CASSLRGVAFYNSPLHF. CDR3 coding DNA: TGTGCCAGCAGCCTGCGTGGAGTGGCGTTTTATAATTCACCCCTCCACTTT. The genes are TRBV7-8 and TRBJ1-6, with no clear D. The V end lost 5 bases, the J end lost 4 bases, and 18 bases lay between the germline ends. There are 17 residues in the CDR3. Germline values: CDR1 SGHVS, CDR2 FQNEAQ.

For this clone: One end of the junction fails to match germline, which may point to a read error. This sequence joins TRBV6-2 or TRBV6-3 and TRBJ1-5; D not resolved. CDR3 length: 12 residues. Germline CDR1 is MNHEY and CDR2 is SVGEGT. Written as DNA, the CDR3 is TGTGCCAGCAGCCTTACCGGTCAGGCCCAGCATTTT. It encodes CASSLTGQAQHF.

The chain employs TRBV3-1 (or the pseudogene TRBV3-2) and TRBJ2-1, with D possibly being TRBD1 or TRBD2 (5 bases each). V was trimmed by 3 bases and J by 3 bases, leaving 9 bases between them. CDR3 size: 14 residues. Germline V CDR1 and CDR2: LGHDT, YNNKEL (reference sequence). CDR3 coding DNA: TGTGCCAGCAGCCACCGGGACCTCTACAATGAGCAGTTCTTC. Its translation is CASSHRDLYNEQFF.

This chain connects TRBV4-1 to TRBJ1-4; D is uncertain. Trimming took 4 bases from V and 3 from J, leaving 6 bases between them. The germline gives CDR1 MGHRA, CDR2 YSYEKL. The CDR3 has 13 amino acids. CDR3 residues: CASSRWANEKLFF. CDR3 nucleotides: TGCGCCAGCAGCCGATGGGCTAATGAAAAACTGTTTTTT.

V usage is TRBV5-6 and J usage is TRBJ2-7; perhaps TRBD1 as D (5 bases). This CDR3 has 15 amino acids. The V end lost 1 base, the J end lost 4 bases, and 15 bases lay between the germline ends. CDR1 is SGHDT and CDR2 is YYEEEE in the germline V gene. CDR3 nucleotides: TGTGCCAGCAGCTTGAGGCTAGGACAACCGTACGAGCAGTACTTC. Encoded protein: CASSLRLGQPYEQYF.